This T cell receptor (beta chain) was identified in a study of tumour-infiltrating T cells in Burkitt lymphoma. Study information: Overall and progression-free survival were predicted by productive clonality.

Clones were read by immunoSEQ multiplex PCR, and TCRdb kept only the in-frame ones, dropping some. Of about 15,000 clones in the sample, roughly 77% are singletons; the top ten hold more than 5.5%. The V gene lost 7 bases and the J gene lost 0 bases, with 7 bases spanning the gap. In germline, CDR1 is MDHEN, CDR2 SYDVKM. CDR3 size: 12 residues. The clonotype was recovered from a human donor with diffuse large B-cell lymphoma. The sequencing input was tumor tissue. The chain recombines TRBV28 with TRBJ2-7, with D perhaps matching TRBD1 (5 bases). CDR3 sequence: CASIDSSYEQYF. The CDR3 DNA is TGTGCCAGCATTGACAGCTCCTACGAGCAGTACTTC.